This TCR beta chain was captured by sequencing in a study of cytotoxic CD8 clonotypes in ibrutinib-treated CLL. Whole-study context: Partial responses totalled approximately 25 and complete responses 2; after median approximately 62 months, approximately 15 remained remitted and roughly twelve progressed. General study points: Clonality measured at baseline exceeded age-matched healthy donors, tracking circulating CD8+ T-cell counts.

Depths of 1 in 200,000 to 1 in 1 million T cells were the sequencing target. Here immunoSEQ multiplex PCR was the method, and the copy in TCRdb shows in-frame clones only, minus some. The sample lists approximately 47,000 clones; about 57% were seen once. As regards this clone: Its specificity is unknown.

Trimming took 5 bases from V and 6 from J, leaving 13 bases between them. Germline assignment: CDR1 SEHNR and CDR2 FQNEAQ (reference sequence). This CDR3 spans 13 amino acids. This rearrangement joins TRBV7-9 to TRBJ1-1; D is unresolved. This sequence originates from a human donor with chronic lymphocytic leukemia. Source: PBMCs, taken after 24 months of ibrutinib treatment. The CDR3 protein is CASSPLPDAEAFF. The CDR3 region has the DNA TGTGCCAGCAGCCCGCTGCCGGACGCTGAAGCTTTCTTT.